This T cell receptor (beta chain) was documented in a study of T cell repertoires in cytomegalovirus infection. Study details: Public TCR beta signatures were indicative of both CMV infection and a matching HLA type.

In this sample, this clonotype turned up many times. Its antigen is as yet unknown. The study's findings and limits: HLA-C-restricted CMV-specific TCR beta clonotypes prevailed in the ex vivo response. Identification of carriers of CMV plus the relevant HLA was achieved through cumulative public TCR beta family frequency.

TCRdb re-called the reads through MiXCR, storing one row per CDR3 protein. The table records about 80,000 distinct CDR3 sequences, 3.7% of them present only once. The V and J ends lost 4 bases and 5 bases respectively, with 27 bases between them. The germline V gene has CDR1 MDHEN and CDR2 SYDVKM. The CDR3 has 18 amino acids. The chain carries TRBV28 and TRBJ2-7; D is perhaps TRBD1 (6 bases). The clonotype was recovered from a human donor in good health (CMV status not recorded). Some clones in this sample may be carry-over from other donors' samples. Sequences were obtained from PBMCs. In DNA, the CDR3 is TGTGCCAGCAGTTCCCCCGGTGGGGTACAAGGCAGGGGTGACGAGCAGTACTTC. It specifies CASSSPGGVQGRGDEQYF. Looking up the rest from reference TRBV28 and TRBJ2-7 gives the full variable domain: DVKVTQSSRYLVKRTGEKVFLECVQDMDHENMFWYRQDPGLGLRLIYFSYDVKMKEKGDIPEGYSVSREKKERFSLILESASTNQTSMYLCASSSPGGVQGRGDEQYFGPGTRLTVT.